Presented here are 32 T cell receptor beta chains from one specimen sequenced in a study of regulatory and conventional T cells in breast cancer. Using its own MiXCR run on the PCR reads, TCRdb lists one record per CDR3 protein. The sample contains about 10,000 distinct CDR3 sequences, approximately 30% of which appear only once. Specimen: conventional T cells from blood. The receptors here all came from a male donor in good health.

This CDR3 reads CASSGRQETQYF. The CDR3 nucleotides are TGTGCCAGCAGTGGACGCCAAGAGACCCAGTACTTC. The chain uses TRBV2 and TRBJ2-5; D unclear. Trimming pared 4 bases from V and 1 base from J, leaving 4 bases between. Germline CDR1 and CDR2: SNHLY and FYNNEI. The CDR3 is 12 residues long.

By share of the sample, this clonotype is medium-sized. J is TRBJ2-7 and V is TRBV7-2, with D possibly being TRBD1 (7 bases). The germline CDR1 and CDR2 sequences are SGHTA and FQGNSA. The CDR3 has 12 amino acids. The V gene lost 5 bases and the J gene lost 4 bases, with 9 bases spanning the gap. CDR3 residues: CASSAGQYEQYF. CDR3 bases: TGTGCCAGCAGCGCGGGACAGTACGAGCAGTACTTC.

CDR3 in amino acids: CASSSGNFRGTSTEAFF. The CDR3 bases are TGCGCCAGCAGCTCCGGGAATTTCAGGGGAACGTCCACTGAAGCTTTCTTT. V is TRBV5-1 and J is TRBJ1-1; D possibly corresponds to TRBD1 (6 bases). The CDR3 is 17 residues long. Germline V CDR1 and CDR2: SGHRS, YFSETQ. V shed 3 bases and J shed 4 bases, with 22 bases lying between them. The full variable domain, its missing parts supplied by reference TRBV5-1 and TRBJ1-1, is KAGVTQTPRYLIKTRGQQVTLSCSPISGHRSVSWYQQTPGQGLQFLFEYFSETQRNKGNFPGRFSGRQFSNSRSEMNVSTLELGDSALYLCASSSGNFRGTSTEAFFGQGTRLTVV.

As regards this clonotype: At one end the junction does not follow the germline gene, possibly because of a read error. V and J are TRBV5-1 and TRBJ1-3; D not certain. CDR3 length: 15 residues. CDR1 and CDR2 (germline): SGHRS, YFSETQ. The CDR3 DNA reads TGCGCCAGCAGCCAGTACCCCCTTTTCGGAACCACCATATATTTT. Protein: CASSQYPLFGTTIYF.

This clonotype was counted between two and nine times. The J gene is TRBJ1-1, the V gene TRBV12-3 or TRBV12-4, with 10 positions matching TRBD1. The V and J ends lost 4 bases and 7 bases, in that order; junction bases with no gene match: 3. CDR3 length: 13 amino acids. In DNA form, the CDR3 reads TGTGCCAGCAGTTCGACAGGGGGCCTTGAAGCTTTCTTT. It encodes CASSSTGGLEAFF.

This clonotype showed up many times. This sequence joins TRBV5-1 and TRBJ1-6; D not resolved. There are 14 residues in the CDR3. Deletions cut 1 base from V and 9 bases from J, with 11 bases between. From germline, CDR1 is SGHRS and CDR2 YFSETQ. In DNA, the CDR3 is TGCGCCAGCAGCTTGAAACCGTTTGGTTCACCCCTCCACTTT. Translating gives CASSLKPFGSPLHF.

This clonotype showed up just a few times. The chain joins TRBV7-2 to TRBJ2-1; the D is unclear. Trimming cost V 7 bases and J 0 bases, with 7 bases left between them. The CDR3 sequence is 13 residues long. Germline V lookup: CDR1 SGHTA, CDR2 FQGNSA. The CDR3 bases are TGTGCCAGCACCTCGAGCTCCTACAATGAGCAGTTCTTC. The encoded protein is CASTSSSYNEQFF.

The rearrangement links TRBV12-3 or TRBV12-4 to TRBJ2-3, with a tentative D call TRBD1 (6 bases). V was cut by 3 bases and J by 0 bases, with 10 bases left in between. CDR3 size: 15 residues. The CDR3 loop reads CASSLTGASTDTQYF. CDR3 DNA sequence: TGTGCCAGCAGTTTGACAGGAGCAAGCACAGATACGCAGTATTTT.

The V gene is TRBV3-1, the J gene TRBJ2-7; TRBD2 is a possible D gene (6 bases). The CDR3 length is 12 residues. In germline, CDR1 is LGHDT, CDR2 YNNKEL (reference sequence). V was trimmed by 1 base and J by 12 bases, leaving 13 bases between them. CDR3 sequence (DNA): TGTGCCAGCAGCCAAGGCGGGGACCTTCGGTACTTC. Its protein product is CASSQGGDLRYF.

The chain carries TRBV7-9 and TRBJ1-2; no firm D call. The CDR3 extends over 14 amino acids. CDR1 and CDR2 from the germline V gene are SEHNR and FQNEAQ (reference sequence). The ends were cut back, 3 bases at V and 0 bases at J, with 8 bases in the middle. The CDR3 DNA reads as TGTGCCAGCAGCTTCGGCGGTTCTAACTATGGCTACACCTTC. Amino acids: CASSFGGSNYGYTF.

To note about this clonotype: With a much larger clone just one base away, this may be a read error. The J gene is TRBJ2-7, the V gene TRBV7-2; D uncertain. This CDR3 is built from 12 residues. Germline V gene sequence: CDR1 SGHTA, CDR2 FQGNSA. The CDR3 loop reads CASGLDLGSQYF. In DNA, the CDR3 is TGTGCCAGCGGCTTAGATTTGGGGTCGCAGTACTTC.

This clonotype is termed medium-sized. V usage is TRBV6-2 or TRBV6-3 and J usage is TRBJ1-1; unclear D gene. The CDR3 length is 13 residues. Germline V gives CDR1 MNHEY, CDR2 SVGEGT. The ends were cut back, 6 bases at V and 7 bases at J, with 15 bases in the middle. The CDR3 coding sequence is TGTGCCAGCAGGACCCTCAGCTACGGTGAAGCTTTCTTT. Its translation: CASRTLSYGEAFF.

In this sample, this clonotype turned up once. V gene TRBV19 combines with J gene TRBJ1-2; D is perhaps TRBD1 (5 bases). V was shortened by 4 bases and J by 8 bases, with 20 bases between the two germline ends. CDR1 LNHDA and CDR2 SQIVND come from the germline V gene (reference sequence). The CDR3 consists of 15 residues. CDR3 amino acids: CASSRTRDPYLGYTF. CDR3 bases: TGTGCCAGTAGTAGGACCCGGGACCCTTACCTGGGCTACACCTTC.

This clonotype rates as medium-sized (0.01 to 0.1%). V gene TRBV27 combines with J gene TRBJ1-3; 8 bases match TRBD1. With V trimmed by 5 bases and J by 1 base, 4 bases remained unmatched. CDR1 MNHEY and CDR2 SMNVEV come from the germline V gene (reference sequence). The CDR3 contains 15 residues. The CDR3 bases are TGTGCCAGCAGTCCCTGGACAGGGTCTGGAAACACCATATATTTT. Amino acid sequence: CASSPWTGSGNTIYF.

Only a few counts were recorded for this clonotype. V is TRBV5-1 and J is TRBJ2-3; tentative D call: TRBD2 (6 bases). Trimming removed 8 bases at V and 0 bases at J, with 16 bases between. This CDR3 comprises 15 residues. Germline V gene data show CDR1 as SGHRS and CDR2 as YFSETQ. In DNA, the CDR3 is TGCGCCAGAGGCCGGGACTCCGCTAGCACAGATACGCAGTATTTT. This codes for CARGRDSASTDTQYF.

This chain connects TRBV19 to TRBJ1-6, with D unresolved. The CDR3 is 16 amino acids. The V gene's germline CDR1 is LNHDA and CDR2 SQIVND (reference sequence). Trimming took 5 bases from V and 5 from J, leaving 16 bases between them. The CDR3, as DNA: TGTGCCAGTAGTTCTGCCGCCACTGTGAATAATTCACCCCTCCACTTT. Translated, it gives CASSSAATVNNSPLHF.

V and J are TRBV12-3 or TRBV12-4 and TRBJ1-2; maybe TRBD1 (6 bases). The CDR3 spans 14 residues. V was shortened by 8 bases and J by 1 base, with 14 bases between the two germline ends. The CDR3 region has the DNA TGTGCCAGCGGGAGGACAGTTCTTAACTATGGCTACACCTTC. Protein sequence: CASGRTVLNYGYTF.

The rearrangement links TRBV7-2 to TRBJ2-7, with D perhaps matching TRBD1 or TRBD2 (5 bases each). Germline loops: CDR1 SGHTA, CDR2 FQGNSA. Trimming removed 5 bases from V and 7 bases from J, with 15 bases in between. The CDR3 contains 13 residues. The CDR3 loop reads CASSRDDSLEQYF. The CDR3 DNA is TGTGCCAGCAGCCGGGACGACTCACTTGAGCAGTACTTC.

V and J are TRBV2 and TRBJ1-5; no definite D call. Trimming cost V 7 bases and J 0 bases, with 7 bases left between them. Germline CDR1 SNHLY, CDR2 FYNNEI. The CDR3 loop spans 13 amino acids. The CDR3 sequence is CASNRYSNQPQHF. In DNA form, the CDR3 reads TGTGCCAGCAATAGGTATAGCAATCAGCCCCAGCATTTT.

This chain uses TRBV5-5 with TRBJ2-1, with D possibly being TRBD1 (5 bases). In germline, CDR1 is SGHKS, CDR2 YYEKEE (reference sequence). This CDR3 contains 17 residues. V lost 4 bases to trimming and J lost 4 bases, with 21 bases between them. CDR3 residues: CASSVGPLAKGYNEQFF. CDR3 in DNA: TGTGCCAGCAGCGTGGGCCCTTTGGCGAAGGGGTACAATGAGCAGTTCTTC. Full variable domain (missing parts from reference TRBV5-5 and TRBJ2-1): DAGVTQSPTHLIKTRGQQVTLRCSPISGHKSVSWYQQVLGQGPQFIFQYYEKEERGRGNFPDRFSARQFPNYSSELNVNALLLGDSALYLCASSVGPLAKGYNEQFFGPGTRLTVL.

Remarks on this clonotype: Because the CDR3 is missing its conserved closing phenylalanine or tryptophan, this is likely a read error. This sequence joins TRBV5-1 and TRBJ2-7; either TRBD1 or TRBD2 may supply D (5 bases each). V lost 4 bases and J 1 base, leaving 15 bases between the germline ends. The germline V gene encodes CDR1 SGHRS and CDR2 YFSETQ. The CDR3 loop spans 15 amino acids. The CDR3 is CASSLSGTASYEQYY. The CDR3 DNA is TGCGCCAGCAGCCTATCCGGGACGGCTTCCTACGAGCAGTACTAC.

The V gene is TRBV12-3 or TRBV12-4, the J gene TRBJ1-3, with 7 bases aligning to TRBD1. This CDR3 is built from 15 residues. V was pared by 6 bases and J by 2 bases, with 7 bases of the junction left unmatched. In nucleotides, the CDR3 is TGTGCCAGCAGACAAACAGGGGATCCTGGAAACACCATATATTTT. Protein: CASRQTGDPGNTIYF.

On this clonotype: One base away lies a much larger clone, so this may be a sequencing read error. The chain uses TRBV19 and TRBJ1-3; D is unresolved. CDR1 and CDR2 from the germline V gene are LNHDA and SQIVND (reference sequence). There are 15 residues in the CDR3. CDR3 sequence (DNA): TGTGCCGGTAGTTGGTCAATCCCTTCTGGAAACACCATATATTTT. Translating it yields CAGSWSIPSGNTIYF.

This chain links TRBV5-1 with TRBJ1-1; D not certain. Germline loops: CDR1 SGHRS, CDR2 YFSETQ. V lost 2 bases and J lost 4, with 9 bases in between. This CDR3 has 13 amino acids. The CDR3 sequence is CASSLPQTTEAFF. The DNA for the CDR3 is TGCGCCAGCAGCTTACCGCAGACCACTGAAGCTTTCTTT.

This clonotype has only a few counts. This sequence joins TRBV7-2 and TRBJ2-5; the D is unclear. This CDR3 is built from 14 residues. V lost 1 base to trimming and J lost 8 bases, with 14 bases between them. Germline CDR1 and CDR2: SGHTA and FQGNSA. This CDR3 is CASSLGLGRTTQYF. Here the CDR3 DNA reads TGTGCCAGCAGCTTAGGGTTGGGCCGCACCACCCAGTACTTC.

V gene TRBV4-1 combines with J gene TRBJ2-1; 7 nucleotides line up with TRBD2. The CDR3 length is 13 residues. In germline, CDR1 is MGHRA, CDR2 YSYEKL. J lost 6 bases, V lost 8 bases, and 7 bases had no gene match. The CDR3 loop is CASGAGVFNEQFF. The DNA of the CDR3 is TGCGCCAGCGGGGCGGGGGTCTTCAATGAGCAGTTCTTC.

The V and J genes are TRBV12-3 or TRBV12-4 and TRBJ1-6; 7 nucleotides line up with TRBD1. The CDR3 consists of 17 residues. J was trimmed by 8 bases and V by 3 bases; bases with no gene match: 13. The CDR3, as DNA: TGTGCCAGCAGTTTTCTCCAAACGGGACAGAGGGATTCACCCCTCCACTTT. It specifies CASSFLQTGQRDSPLHF.

This clonotype is categorized as medium-sized. The chain joins TRBV12-3 or TRBV12-4 to TRBJ1-1; D unclear. This CDR3 is built from 12 residues. Trimming took off 5 bases at V and 6 bases at J, with 10 bases between the two ends. CDR3 DNA: TGTGCCAGCAGTAATGATGGGGCTGAAGCTTTCTTT. As protein: CASSNDGAEAFF.

This clonotype was counted between two and nine times. This chain uses TRBV20-1 with TRBJ1-6, with unresolved D. CDR1 DFQATT and CDR2 SNEGSKA come from the germline V gene (reference sequence). V was shortened by 2 bases and J by 6 bases, with 11 bases between the two germline ends. The CDR3 consists of 14 residues. CDR3 DNA sequence: TGCAGTGCTAGAAAGGGAGCGGGTAATTCACCCCTCCACTTT. It codes for CSARKGAGNSPLHF.

The chain employs TRBV5-1 and TRBJ2-4; 8 nucleotides line up with TRBD2. Trimming cost V 2 bases and J 7 bases; bases outside gene matches: 8. This CDR3 spans 15 amino acids. Per the germline V gene, CDR1 is SGHRS and CDR2 is YFSETQ. Here the CDR3 reads CASSFLGGALNIQYF. The CDR3 DNA reads TGCGCCAGCAGCTTCCTCGGGGGGGCCCTGAACATTCAGTACTTC.

In the case of this clonotype: One junction end does not reproduce the germline sequence, and a read error may be involved. The rearrangement uses TRBV6-2 or TRBV6-3 and TRBJ1-1; D might be TRBD1 (5 bases). The CDR3 runs to 14 residues. CDR1 is MNHEY, CDR2 SVGEGT, per germline. CDR3 in amino acids: CAGSPGGSNTEAFF. Written as DNA, the CDR3 is TGTGCCGGCAGTCCTGGGGGATCGAACACTGAAGCTTTTTTT.

This clonotype has just a few counts. The chain couples TRBV6-1 to TRBJ2-1; D not resolved. Deletions cut 2 bases from V and 3 bases from J, with 17 bases between. Per the germline V gene, CDR1 is MNHNS and CDR2 is SASEGT. This CDR3 has 17 residues. The CDR3 coding sequence is TGTGCCAGCAGTGAAACGCCAACCGGAGAGGACTACAATGAGCAGTTCTTC. Its protein product is CASSETPTGEDYNEQFF.